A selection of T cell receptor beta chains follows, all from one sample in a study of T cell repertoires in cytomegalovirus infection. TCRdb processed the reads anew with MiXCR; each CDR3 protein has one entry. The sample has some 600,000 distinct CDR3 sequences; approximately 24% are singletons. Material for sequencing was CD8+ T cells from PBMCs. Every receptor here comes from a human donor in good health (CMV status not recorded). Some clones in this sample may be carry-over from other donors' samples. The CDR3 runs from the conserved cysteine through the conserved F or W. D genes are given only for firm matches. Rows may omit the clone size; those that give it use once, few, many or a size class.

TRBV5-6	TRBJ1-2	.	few	CASSLEVITFGYTF	TGTGCCAGCAGCTTGGAGGTGATAACCTTTGGCTACACCTTC
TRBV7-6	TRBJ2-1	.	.	CASSIRGARPNEQFF	TGTGCCAGCAGTATAAGGGGGGCCCGACCAAATGAGCAGTTCTTC
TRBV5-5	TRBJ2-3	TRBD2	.	CASSLRPASGLTDTQYF	TGTGCCAGCAGCTTACGCCCCGCTAGCGGACTTACAGATACGCAGTATTTT
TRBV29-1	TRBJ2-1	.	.	CSTRGWGGSYNEQFF	TGCAGCACAAGAGGGTGGGGCGGGTCCTACAATGAGCAGTTCTTC
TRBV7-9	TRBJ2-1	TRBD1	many	CASSIDRDYNEQFF	TGTGCCAGCAGCATTGACAGGGACTACAATGAGCAGTTCTTC
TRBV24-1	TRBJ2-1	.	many	CATSEGTFYNEQFF	TGTGCCACCTCCGAGGGGACGTTCTACAATGAGCAGTTCTTC
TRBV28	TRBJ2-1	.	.	CASTRGWGREYNEQFF	TGTGCCAGCACCCGAGGCTGGGGGCGAGAATACAATGAGCAGTTCTTC
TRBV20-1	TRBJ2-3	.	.	CSARDPYRSVHTQYF	TGCAGTGCTAGAGATCCGTACCGATCTGTACACACGCAGTATTTT
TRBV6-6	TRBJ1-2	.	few	CASSSEAGFNYGYTF	TGTGCCAGCAGTTCCGAAGCAGGATTTAACTATGGCTACACCTTC
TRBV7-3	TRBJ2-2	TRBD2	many	CASSPRGLAGKNTGELFF	TGTGCCAGCAGCCCCCGGGGACTAGCGGGGAAAAACACCGGGGAGCTGTTTTTT
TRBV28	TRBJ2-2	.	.	CASSIDTSTGELFF	TGTGCCAGCAGTATTGATACGAGTACCGGGGAGCTGTTTTTT
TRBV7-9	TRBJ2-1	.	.	CASSPDPYNEQFF	TGTGCCAGCAGCCCCGACCCCTACAATGAGCAGTTCTTC
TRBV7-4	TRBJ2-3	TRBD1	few	CASSPHKIGQGADTQYF	TGTGCCAGCAGCCCACACAAAATCGGACAGGGGGCAGATACGCAGTATTTT
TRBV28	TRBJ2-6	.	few	CASSFRGTGANVLTF	TGTGCCAGCAGTTTTAGGGGGACTGGGGCCAACGTCCTGACTTTC
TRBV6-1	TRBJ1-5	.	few	CASSLAINQPQHF	TGTGCCAGCAGTTTGGCGATCAATCAGCCCCAGCATTTT
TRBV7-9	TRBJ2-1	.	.	CASSLAGTPGYNEQFF	TGTGCCAGCAGCTTGGCCGGGACCCCAGGTTACAATGAGCAGTTCTTC
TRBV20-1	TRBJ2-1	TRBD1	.	CSARGTGRREQFF	TGCAGTGCCAGAGGGACAGGCCGCCGTGAGCAGTTCTTC
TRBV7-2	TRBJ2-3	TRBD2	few	CASSWPTSGGVSTDTQYF	TGTGCCAGCAGCTGGCCGACTAGCGGGGGGGTTAGCACAGATACGCAGTATTTT
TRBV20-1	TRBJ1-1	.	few	CSATRSTEAFF	TGCAGTGCTACGCGGAGCACTGAAGCTTTCTTT
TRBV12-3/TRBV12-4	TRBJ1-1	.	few	CASSLAWGMNTEAFF	TGTGCCAGCAGTTTAGCGTGGGGAATGAACACTGAAGCTTTCTTT
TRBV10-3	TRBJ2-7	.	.	CAIGGGLEQYF	TGTGCCATCGGAGGGGGACTCGAGCAGTACTTC
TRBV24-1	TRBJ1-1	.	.	CATSVGVNTEAFF	TGTGCCACCAGTGTAGGGGTGAACACTGAAGCTTTCTTT
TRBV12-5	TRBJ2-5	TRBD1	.	CASGLVSRGPDETQYF	TGTGCTAGTGGTTTGGTGAGCAGGGGGCCGGATGAGACCCAGTACTTC
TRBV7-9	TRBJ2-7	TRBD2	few	CASSSKGLAGDSYEQYF	TGTGCCAGCAGCTCAAAGGGACTAGCGGGAGACTCCTACGAGCAGTACTTC
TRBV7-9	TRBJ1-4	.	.	CVSSAPVEEPRPNEKLFF	TGTGTCAGCAGCGCCCCGGTAGAGGAACCCCGCCCTAATGAAAAACTGTTTTTT
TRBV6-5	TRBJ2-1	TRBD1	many	CASSYSGQGYNEQFF	TGTGCCAGCAGTTACTCGGGACAGGGCTACAATGAGCAGTTCTTC
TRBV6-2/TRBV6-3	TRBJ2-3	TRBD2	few	CASSSRELAGEDTQYF	TGTGCCAGCAGTTCCCGTGAGCTAGCGGGGGAGGATACGCAGTATTTT
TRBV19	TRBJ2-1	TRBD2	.	CASSIVSSGDEQFF	TGTGCCAGTAGTATAGTATCTAGCGGGGATGAGCAGTTCTTC
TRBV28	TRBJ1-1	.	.	CASRETGRNTEAFF	TGTGCCAGCAGGGAGACAGGCCGGAACACTGAAGCTTTCTTT
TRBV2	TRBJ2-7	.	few	CASRGRGNEQYF	TGTGCCAGTCGAGGTCGCGGTAACGAGCAGTACTTC
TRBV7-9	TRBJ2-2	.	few	CASTPGRQDTGELFF	TGTGCCTCAACCCCGGGGAGGCAGGACACCGGGGAGCTGTTTTTT
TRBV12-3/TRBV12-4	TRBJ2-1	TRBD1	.	CANRTGQENNEQFF	TGCGCCAACAGGACGGGACAGGAAAACAATGAGCAGTTCTTC
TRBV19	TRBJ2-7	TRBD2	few	CASNTGGLSYEQYF	TGTGCCAGTAATACGGGAGGACTCTCTTACGAGCAGTACTTC
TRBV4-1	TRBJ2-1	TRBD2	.	CASSQEPAGDYNEQFF	TGCGCCAGCAGCCAAGAGCCAGCGGGGGACTACAATGAGCAGTTCTTC
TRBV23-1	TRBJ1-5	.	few	CASSHGGPPNSNQPQHF	TGCGCCAGCAGTCATGGAGGACCGCCCAATAGCAATCAGCCCCAGCATTTT
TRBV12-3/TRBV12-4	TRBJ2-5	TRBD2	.	CASSYAGGPETQYF	TGTGCCAGCAGTTACGCGGGGGGGCCAGAGACCCAGTACTTC
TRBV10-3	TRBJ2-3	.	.	CAISGRTTDTQYF	TGTGCCATCAGTGGAAGGACCACAGATACGCAGTATTTT
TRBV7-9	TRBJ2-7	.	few	CASATDSTYEQYF	TGTGCCAGCGCGACAGACTCTACCTACGAGCAGTACTTC
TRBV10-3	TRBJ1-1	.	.	CAILGVTTQGTEAFF	TGTGCCATCCTTGGGGTCACAACTCAGGGCACTGAAGCTTTCTTT
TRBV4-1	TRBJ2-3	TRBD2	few	CASSQDPGGMAGPTDTQYF	TGCGCCAGCAGCCAAGATCCCGGGGGGATGGCGGGGCCTACAGATACGCAGTATTTT
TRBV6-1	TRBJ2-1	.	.	CASSYEGGEQFF	TGTGCCAGCAGTTACGAGGGGGGGGAGCAGTTCTTC
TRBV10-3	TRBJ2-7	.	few	CAISDDSPYEQYF	TGTGCCATCAGTGACGACAGCCCCTACGAGCAGTACTTC
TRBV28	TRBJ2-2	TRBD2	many	CASSFLGRDTGELFF	TGTGCCAGCAGTTTTCTGGGGAGGGACACCGGGGAGCTGTTTTTT
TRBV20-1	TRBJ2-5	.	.	CSARDLRLKETQYF	TGCAGTGCTAGAGATCTAAGGCTCAAAGAGACCCAGTACTTC
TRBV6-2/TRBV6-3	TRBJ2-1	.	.	CASTPLGGPDNEQFF	TGTGCCAGCACCCCCCTGGGCGGGCCGGACAATGAGCAGTTCTTC
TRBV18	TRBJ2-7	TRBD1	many	CASSPPWDREGNEQYF	TGTGCCAGCTCACCACCGTGGGACAGGGAAGGAAACGAGCAGTACTTC
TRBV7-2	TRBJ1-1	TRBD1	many	CASSSGQPEAFF	TGTGCCAGCAGCTCGGGACAGCCCGAAGCTTTCTTT
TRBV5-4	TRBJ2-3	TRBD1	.	CASSSGQGGTDTQYF	TGTGCCAGCAGCTCGGGACAGGGTGGCACAGATACGCAGTATTTT
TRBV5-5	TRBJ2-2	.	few	CASSLRVDWYGRQTAGTGELFF	TGTGCCAGCAGCTTAAGGGTAGATTGGTACGGACGGCAGACGGCGGGCACCGGGGAGCTGTTTTTT
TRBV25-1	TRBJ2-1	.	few	CASSEYPLGKFF	TGTGCCAGCAGTGAATATCCACTAGGGAAGTTCTTC
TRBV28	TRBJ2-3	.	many	CASGRWGSTDTQYF	TGTGCCAGCGGACGATGGGGAAGCACAGATACGCAGTATTTT
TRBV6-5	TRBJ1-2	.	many	CASSYGQNYGYTF	TGTGCCAGCAGTTACGGACAGAACTATGGCTACACCTTC
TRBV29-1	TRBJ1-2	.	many	CSVEGQTWGYYGYTF	TGCAGCGTTGAAGGACAGACTTGGGGCTACTATGGCTACACCTTC
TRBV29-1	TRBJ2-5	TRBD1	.	CSAVGTEIQETQYF	TGCAGCGCCGTAGGGACAGAAATACAAGAGACCCAGTACTTC
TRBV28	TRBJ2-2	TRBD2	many	CASRDTVLAGKAGELFF	TGTGCCAGCAGGGACACGGTACTAGCGGGAAAAGCCGGGGAGCTGTTTTTT
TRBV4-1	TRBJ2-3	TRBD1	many	CASSPQQGATDTQYF	TGCGCCAGCAGCCCCCAACAGGGGGCCACAGATACGCAGTATTTT
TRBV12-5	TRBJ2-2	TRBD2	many	CASGLPLAGGLRSGELFF	TGTGCTAGTGGTCTGCCCCTGGCGGGGGGGCTGCGGAGCGGGGAGCTGTTTTTT